This TCR beta chain derives from a study of T cells after yellow fever vaccination. Overall study results and limits: Post-booster samples contained most primary-vaccination clones (approximately 95% CD4, approximately 88% CD8).

Each CDR3 protein is one row after TCRdb ran MiXCR on the 5' RACE reads. Altogether a few hundred thousand distinct CDR3 sequences are present, more than 9% being singletons, with the ten largest covering less than 20%. This clonotype occurred a few times. Its cognate antigen is unknown. Germline-derived CDR1 and CDR2 are MGHRA and YSYEKL. The CDR3 is made up of 15 amino acids. V lost 2 bases and J lost 6; bases outside the gene matches: 6. The chain couples TRBV4-1 to TRBJ2-1; 8 bases match TRBD1. The clonotype originates from a man between 18 and 29 years old who received the YFV17D yellow fever vaccine. The sample in question was PBMCs, obtained on the day of the first yellow fever vaccination. CDR3: CASSQPDRAVNEQFF. Written as DNA, the CDR3 is TGCGCCAGCAGCCAACCGGACAGGGCGGTCAATGAGCAGTTCTTC.